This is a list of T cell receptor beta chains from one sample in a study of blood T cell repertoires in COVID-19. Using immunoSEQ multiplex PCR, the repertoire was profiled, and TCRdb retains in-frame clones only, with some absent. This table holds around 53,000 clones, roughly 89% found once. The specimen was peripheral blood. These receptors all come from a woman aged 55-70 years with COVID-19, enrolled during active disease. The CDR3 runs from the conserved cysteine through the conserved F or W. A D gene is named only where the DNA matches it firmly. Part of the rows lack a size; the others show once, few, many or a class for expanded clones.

CDR3 protein: CASSETGGAVLYNEQFF; CDR3 DNA: TGTGCCAGCAGTGAAACGGGCGGGGCGGTCCTTTACAATGAGCAGTTCTTC; J gene: TRBJ2-1; CDR3 length: 17; D gene: -; V gene: TRBV6-1; clone size: -
CDR3 protein: CARSLDRGKVYSNQPQHF; CDR3 DNA: TGTGCCAGAAGCTTGGACAGGGGGAAGGTTTATAGCAATCAGCCCCAGCATTTT; J gene: TRBJ1-5; CDR3 length: 18; D gene: TRBD1; V gene: TRBV5-3; clone size: -
CDR3 protein: CASSVDRYPNYGYTF; CDR3 DNA: TGCGCCAGCAGCGTGGACAGGTACCCTAACTATGGCTACACCTTC; J gene: TRBJ1-2; CDR3 length: 15; D gene: TRBD1; V gene: TRBV5-1; clone size: -
CDR3 protein: CASSPTGSGYTF; CDR3 DNA: TGTGCCAGCAGTCCAACAGGGTCTGGCTACACCTTC; J gene: TRBJ1-2; CDR3 length: 12; D gene: -; V gene: TRBV28; clone size: -
CDR3 protein: CASSSTGETQYF; CDR3 DNA: TGTGCCAGCAGTTCGACGGGAGAGACCCAGTACTTC; J gene: TRBJ2-5; CDR3 length: 12; D gene: -; V gene: TRBV6-5; clone size: -
CDR3 protein: CASRIAGISYNEQFF; CDR3 DNA: TGTGCCAGCAGGATAGCGGGAATCTCCTACAATGAGCAGTTCTTC; J gene: TRBJ2-1; CDR3 length: 15; D gene: TRBD2; V gene: TRBV28; clone size: -
CDR3 protein: CASNLGNSGSGETQYF; CDR3 DNA: TGTGCCAGCAACCTCGGTAATAGCGGGAGTGGAGAGACCCAGTACTTC; J gene: TRBJ2-5; CDR3 length: 16; D gene: TRBD2; V gene: TRBV6-6; clone size: -
CDR3 protein: CASSRDREAFF; CDR3 DNA: TGTGCCAGCAGCCGAGACAGGGAAGCTTTCTTT; J gene: TRBJ1-1; CDR3 length: 11; D gene: -; V gene: TRBV12-3/TRBV12-4; clone size: -
CDR3 protein: CASSASGSNEQYF; CDR3 DNA: TGTGCCAGCAGTGCCAGCGGGAGTAACGAGCAGTACTTC; J gene: TRBJ2-7; CDR3 length: 13; D gene: TRBD2; V gene: TRBV2; clone size: -
CDR3 protein: CASSVRTVSYNEQFF; CDR3 DNA: TGTGCCAGCAGCGTTAGGACAGTCTCCTACAATGAGCAGTTCTTC; J gene: TRBJ2-1; CDR3 length: 15; D gene: -; V gene: TRBV6-5; clone size: -
CDR3 protein: CASSGMTSGSSKTQYF; CDR3 DNA: TGTGCCAGCAGCGGTATGACTAGCGGGAGCTCAAAGACCCAGTACTTC; J gene: TRBJ2-5; CDR3 length: 16; D gene: TRBD2; V gene: TRBV11-3; clone size: -
CDR3 protein: CASSEHSIYEQYF; CDR3 DNA: TGTGCCAGCAGCGAGCATAGCATCTACGAGCAGTACTTC; J gene: TRBJ2-7; CDR3 length: 13; D gene: -; V gene: TRBV14; clone size: -
CDR3 protein: CAITGGQGDGYTF; CDR3 DNA: TGTGCCATCACCGGAGGACAGGGGGATGGCTACACCTTC; J gene: TRBJ1-2; CDR3 length: 13; D gene: TRBD1; V gene: TRBV10-3; clone size: -
CDR3 protein: CASIRSGGGIFSEQYF; CDR3 DNA: TGTGCCAGCATAAGGTCGGGGGGCGGGATTTTCAGCGAGCAGTACTTC; J gene: TRBJ2-7; CDR3 length: 16; D gene: -; V gene: TRBV2; clone size: -
CDR3 protein: CASTRQGREKLFF; CDR3 DNA: TGTGCCAGCACACGACAGGGGCGGGAAAAACTGTTTTTT; J gene: TRBJ1-4; CDR3 length: 13; D gene: TRBD1; V gene: TRBV7-9; clone size: -
CDR3 protein: CASRDRGSNTQYF; CDR3 DNA: TGTGCCAGCAGGGACAGGGGGTCGAATACGCAGTATTTT; J gene: TRBJ2-3; CDR3 length: 13; D gene: TRBD1; V gene: TRBV6-5; clone size: -
CDR3 protein: CASSLSLPGAGECSGYEQYF; CDR3 DNA: TGTGCCAGCAGTCTTTCGCTCCCAGGCGCAGGGGAGTGCTCGGGCTACGAGCAGTACTTC; J gene: TRBJ2-7; CDR3 length: 20; D gene: -; V gene: TRBV21-1; clone size: -
CDR3 protein: CASSSTGEAFF; CDR3 DNA: TGTGCCAGCAGCAGTACAGGGGAAGCTTTCTTT; J gene: TRBJ1-1; CDR3 length: 11; D gene: -; V gene: TRBV25-1; clone size: -
CDR3 protein: CASSELAAGQFF; CDR3 DNA: TGCGCCAGCAGTGAGCTGGCGGCTGGGCAGTTCTTC; J gene: TRBJ2-1; CDR3 length: 12; D gene: -; V gene: TRBV10-1; clone size: once
CDR3 protein: CASSIGRVEKLFF; CDR3 DNA: TGTGCCAGTAGTATTGGGCGAGTTGAAAAACTGTTTTTT; J gene: TRBJ1-4; CDR3 length: 13; D gene: -; V gene: TRBV19; clone size: -
CDR3 protein: CASSPGTDSNQPQHF; CDR3 DNA: TGTGCCAGCAGCCCAGGGACAGATAGCAATCAGCCCCAGCATTTT; J gene: TRBJ1-5; CDR3 length: 15; D gene: TRBD1; V gene: TRBV3-1/TRBV3-2; clone size: -
CDR3 protein: CASKDRAGNQPQHF; CDR3 DNA: TGTGCCAGTAAGGACAGGGCCGGCAACCAGCCCCAGCATTTT; J gene: TRBJ1-5; CDR3 length: 14; D gene: TRBD1; V gene: TRBV6-6; clone size: -
CDR3 protein: CASSFEQGYNEQFF; CDR3 DNA: TGTGCCAGCAGCTTCGAACAGGGGTACAATGAGCAGTTCTTC; J gene: TRBJ2-1; CDR3 length: 14; D gene: TRBD1; V gene: TRBV11-3; clone size: once
CDR3 protein: CASSPNPGLSNYGYTF; CDR3 DNA: TGTGCCAGCAGCCCGAACCCGGGACTGAGTAACTATGGCTACACCTTC; J gene: TRBJ1-2; CDR3 length: 16; D gene: -; V gene: TRBV5-6; clone size: -
CDR3 protein: CATMGSAGELFF; CDR3 DNA: TGTGCCACCATGGGGAGTGCCGGGGAGCTGTTTTTT; J gene: TRBJ2-2; CDR3 length: 12; D gene: -; V gene: TRBV24-1; clone size: -
CDR3 protein: CASSRYTGPNEKLFF; CDR3 DNA: TGTGCCAGCAGTCGATATACAGGGCCCAATGAAAAACTGTTTTTT; J gene: TRBJ1-4; CDR3 length: 15; D gene: -; V gene: TRBV3-1/TRBV3-2; clone size: -
CDR3 protein: CATSDSGLAGIYNEQFF; CDR3 DNA: TGTGCCACCAGTGACTCCGGACTAGCGGGAATCTACAATGAGCAGTTCTTC; J gene: TRBJ2-1; CDR3 length: 17; D gene: TRBD2; V gene: TRBV24-1; clone size: -
CDR3 protein: CASSQEYPREAHEQYF; CDR3 DNA: TGCGCCAGCAGCCAAGAGTATCCGCGGGAGGCCCACGAGCAGTACTTC; J gene: TRBJ2-7; CDR3 length: 16; D gene: TRBD2; V gene: TRBV4-1; clone size: -
CDR3 protein: CATSSGDRESEKLFF; CDR3 DNA: TGTGCCACCAGCAGTGGGGACAGGGAGTCTGAAAAACTGTTTTTT; J gene: TRBJ1-4; CDR3 length: 15; D gene: TRBD1; V gene: TRBV15; clone size: -
CDR3 protein: CASSLTGGGYEQYF; CDR3 DNA: TGTGCCAGCAGCTTAACGGGAGGGGGTTACGAGCAGTACTTC; J gene: TRBJ2-7; CDR3 length: 14; D gene: TRBD2; V gene: TRBV7-9; clone size: -
CDR3 protein: CSTRTSGSTDTQYF; CDR3 DNA: TGCAGCACACGGACTAGCGGGAGTACAGATACGCAGTATTTT; J gene: TRBJ2-3; CDR3 length: 14; D gene: TRBD2; V gene: TRBV29-1; clone size: -
CDR3 protein: CASSVYRGTPLVNEKLFF; CDR3 DNA: TGTGCCAGCAGCGTTTACAGAGGGACACCGCTAGTTAATGAAAAACTGTTTTTT; J gene: TRBJ1-4; CDR3 length: 18; D gene: -; V gene: TRBV13; clone size: -
CDR3 protein: CASSPGGGYNEQFF; CDR3 DNA: TGTGCCAGCTCACCAGGCGGAGGCTACAATGAGCAGTTCTTC; J gene: TRBJ2-1; CDR3 length: 14; D gene: -; V gene: TRBV18; clone size: -
CDR3 protein: CASRTTVATDTQYF; CDR3 DNA: TGTGCCAGCAGGACGACAGTAGCTACAGATACGCAGTATTTT; J gene: TRBJ2-3; CDR3 length: 14; D gene: -; V gene: TRBV6-5; clone size: -
CDR3 protein: CASSRTSRSTYGYTF; CDR3 DNA: TGTGCCAGCAGCCGGACATCCCGAAGTACATACGGCTACACCTTC; J gene: TRBJ1-2; CDR3 length: 15; D gene: -; V gene: TRBV6-5; clone size: -
CDR3 protein: CASSQSGQGVSGELFF; CDR3 DNA: TGCGCCAGCAGTCAGTCGGGACAGGGAGTTTCCGGGGAGCTGTTTTTT; J gene: TRBJ2-2; CDR3 length: 16; D gene: TRBD1; V gene: TRBV23-1; clone size: -
CDR3 protein: CASSAAGIPYGYTF; CDR3 DNA: TGCGCCAGCAGCGCAGCAGGGATTCCCTATGGCTACACCTTC; J gene: TRBJ1-2; CDR3 length: 14; D gene: -; V gene: TRBV5-1; clone size: -
CDR3 protein: CSVEGQGGNEQFF; CDR3 DNA: TGCAGCGTTGAAGGTCAGGGTGGCAATGAGCAGTTCTTC; J gene: TRBJ2-1; CDR3 length: 13; D gene: -; V gene: TRBV29-1; clone size: -
CDR3 protein: CASSPHPRDQHF; CDR3 DNA: TGTGCCAGTAGTCCACACCCCCGGGATCAGCATTTT; J gene: TRBJ1-5; CDR3 length: 12; D gene: -; V gene: TRBV19; clone size: -
CDR3 protein: CAWSVGAGEQYF; CDR3 DNA: TGTGCCTGGAGTGTTGGGGCCGGCGAGCAGTACTTC; J gene: TRBJ2-7; CDR3 length: 12; D gene: -; V gene: TRBV30; clone size: -
CDR3 protein: CASSLTTKGEAFF; CDR3 DNA: TGCGCCAGCAGCTTGACGACTAAGGGTGAAGCTTTCTTT; J gene: TRBJ1-1; CDR3 length: 13; D gene: -; V gene: TRBV5-1; clone size: -
CDR3 protein: CAWSAGTGDSPLHF; CDR3 DNA: TGTGCCTGGAGTGCCGGGACAGGGGATTCACCCCTCCACTTT; J gene: TRBJ1-6; CDR3 length: 14; D gene: TRBD1; V gene: TRBV30; clone size: -
CDR3 protein: CASSPLRQPQHF; CDR3 DNA: TGTGCCAGCAGTCCCCTCCGGCAGCCCCAGCATTTT; J gene: TRBJ1-5; CDR3 length: 12; D gene: -; V gene: TRBV28; clone size: few
CDR3 protein: CASTPGTENTEAFF; CDR3 DNA: TGTGCCAGTACCCCCGGGACAGAGAACACTGAAGCTTTCTTT; J gene: TRBJ1-1; CDR3 length: 14; D gene: TRBD1; V gene: TRBV19; clone size: -